This TCR beta chain originates from a study of T cell responses to AZD1222 COVID-19 vaccine. The CDR3 length is 14 residues. V lost 5 bases to trimming and J lost 2 bases, with 12 bases between them. Germline V gene data show CDR1 as SGHTA and CDR2 as FQGNSA. General study findings and limits: Targeting of unmutated variant regions was reportedly seen in nearly half of spike-specific TCRs.

With regard to this clone: Antigen: not known.

Some clones are missing from TCRdb's copy, which holds only in-frame ones; the method was immunoSEQ multiplex PCR. In the table there are about 70,000 clones, about nine tenths of which are singletons. It was second doses at about 4 or about 12 weeks that were pooled. The receptor was derived from an adult who received the AZD1222 COVID-19 vaccine. The starting material was peripheral blood, obtained 28 days after the second AZD1222 dose. The rearrangement joins TRBV7-2 to TRBJ2-5, with D possibly matching TRBD1 (6 bases). The CDR3 is CASSQGQPQETQYF. The CDR3, as DNA: TGTGCCAGCAGCCAAGGACAGCCACAAGAGACCCAGTACTTC.